A single sample gave rise to the 31 T cell receptor beta chains below, sequenced in a study of blood T cell repertoires in COVID-19. TCRdb's copy holds only in-frame clones and misses some; the assay was immunoSEQ multiplex PCR. The table lists just under 65,000 clones, 76% of them singletons. Sequenced input: peripheral blood. The receptors come from a woman over 75 with acute or convalescent COVID-19.

This clone was picked up one time. V and J are TRBV11-2 and TRBJ2-7; TRBD1 aligns across 9 bases. V was clipped by 5 bases and J by 1 base; unmatched bases: 6. The germline gives CDR1 SGHAT, CDR2 FQNNGV. The CDR3 is 15 residues long. CDR3: CASSTYRGRSYEQYF. CDR3 DNA sequence: TGTGCCAGCAGCACATACAGGGGGCGGTCCTACGAGCAGTACTTC.

This sequence joins TRBV4-1 and TRBJ1-4; possible D gene TRBD1, 6 bases. This CDR3 has 14 residues. Germline-derived CDR1 and CDR2 are MGHRA and YSYEKL. V gave up 4 bases and J gave up 2 bases, with 8 bases separating them. This CDR3 reads CASSPDSTNEKLFF. The CDR3 DNA sequence: TGCGCCAGCAGCCCGGACAGTACTAATGAAAAACTGTTTTTT.

The CDR3 loop reads CASRGTFEQYF. DNA of the CDR3: TGTGCCAGCAGGGGGACTTTTGAGCAGTACTTC. The V gene is TRBV28, the J gene TRBJ2-7; D is perhaps TRBD2 (6 bases). Trimming took off 6 bases at V and 7 bases at J, with 10 bases between the two ends. The CDR3 loop spans 11 amino acids. Germline loops: CDR1 MDHEN, CDR2 SYDVKM. The entire variable domain, with the rest obtained from reference TRBV28 and TRBJ2-7, is as follows: DVKVTQSSRYLVKRTGEKVFLECVQDMDHENMFWYRQDPGLGLRLIYFSYDVKMKEKGDIPEGYSVSREKKERFSLILESASTNQTSMYLCASRGTFEQYFGPGTRLTVT.

This chain joins TRBV6-5 and TRBJ2-2; D ambiguous. The CDR3 contains 15 residues. V lost 0 bases, J lost 2 bases, and 7 bases lay in between. Germline CDR1 is MNHEY and CDR2 is SVGAGI. DNA for the CDR3: TGTGCCAGCAGTTACTCGAACAGCAACACCGGGGAGCTGTTTTTT. Translated: CASSYSNSNTGELFF.

This chain links TRBV13 with TRBJ1-6; 7 bases are a match to TRBD1. The CDR3 covers 15 residues. The trim removed 3 bases at V and 7 bases at J, leaving 6 bases unmatched. The germline V gene has CDR1 PRHDT and CDR2 FYEKMQ (reference sequence). The CDR3 coding sequence is TGTGCCAGCAGCTTCCGACAGGGACGGAATTCACCCCTCCACTTT. This codes for CASSFRQGRNSPLHF.

The sample holds many counts of this clone. This rearrangement joins TRBV18 to TRBJ2-6, with 7 positions matching TRBD1. CDR1 is KGHSH, CDR2 LQKENI, per germline. With 1 base clipped from V and 1 base from J, the junction kept 4 bases outside the gene matches. CDR3 length equals 17 residues. CDR3 sequence: CASSPRQGVSGANVLTF. The CDR3 nucleotides are TGTGCCAGCTCACCACGACAGGGCGTTTCTGGGGCCAACGTCCTGACTTTC.

This clone has just one count. The chain joins TRBV6-5 to TRBJ2-7; a weak D match, TRBD1 (7 bases). The CDR3 is 14 amino acids. V lost 0 bases and J 4 bases, leaving 10 bases between the germline ends. Germline loops: CDR1 MNHEY, CDR2 SVGAGI. The CDR3 spells CASSYSAGGYEQYF. The CDR3 coding sequence is TGTGCCAGCAGTTACTCGGCAGGGGGGTACGAGCAGTACTTC.

The chain couples TRBV24-1 to TRBJ2-5; D uncertain. CDR3 length: 16 residues. V dropped 3 bases and J dropped 2 bases, with 15 bases sitting between them. Germline CDR1 KGHDR, CDR2 SFDVKD. The CDR3 sequence: CATSDPAPVRQETQYF. CDR3 bases: TGTGCCACCAGTGATCCGGCCCCCGTGAGGCAAGAGACCCAGTACTTC.

The chain's CDR3 is CATSDFSGELFF. CDR3 DNA sequence: TGTGCCACCAGTGATTTTAGCGGGGAGCTGTTTTTT. The chain employs TRBV24-1 and TRBJ2-2, with no clear D. Germline values: CDR1 KGHDR, CDR2 SFDVKD. This CDR3 comprises 12 residues. Between the trimmed V and J ends, which lost 1 base and 7 bases, there was a span of 3 bases.

The chain has TRBV28 and TRBJ1-5; D unclear. The CDR3 spans 13 residues. Germline CDR1 reads MDHEN; CDR2 reads SYDVKM. V shed 7 bases and J shed 4 bases, with 11 bases lying between them. CDR3: CASILRENQPQHF. Written as DNA, the CDR3 is TGTGCCAGCATACTAAGGGAGAATCAGCCCCAGCATTTT.

The CDR3 region is CASSLGGYSSYEQYF. CDR3 bases: TGTGCCAGCAGTTTGGGAGGTTATAGCTCCTACGAGCAGTACTTC. The V gene is TRBV28, the J gene TRBJ2-7; D may be TRBD2 (6 bases). Trimming removed 3 bases from V and 0 bases from J, with 12 bases in between. The CDR3 is 15 residues long. In germline, CDR1 is MDHEN, CDR2 SYDVKM.

V usage is TRBV28 and J usage is TRBJ2-7; 7 bases match TRBD2. The CDR3 is made up of 14 amino acids. Germline V gene lookup returns CDR1 MDHEN and CDR2 SYDVKM. With V trimmed by 2 bases and J by 0 bases, 1 base remained unmatched. The CDR3 loop reads CASSLGTNSYEQYF. The DNA for the CDR3 is TGTGCCAGCAGTTTAGGGACTAACTCCTACGAGCAGTACTTC.

This chain uses TRBV5-4 with TRBJ1-1; no clear D gene. The CDR3 length is 14 residues. CDR1 is SGHNT and CDR2 is YYREEE in the germline V gene (reference sequence). V was clipped by 0 bases and J by 2 bases, with 8 bases between them. CDR3 region: CASSLGQTNTEAFF. In DNA, the CDR3 is TGTGCCAGCAGCTTGGGGCAGACAAACACTGAAGCTTTCTTT.

The chain carries TRBV9 and TRBJ1-5, with a weak D call TRBD1 (5 bases). The CDR3 is 17 residues long. V was shortened by 0 bases and J by 0 bases, with 13 bases between the two germline ends. Germline CDR1 SGDLS, CDR2 YYNGEE. The CDR3 nucleotides are TGTGCCAGCAGCGTAGACGACAGTTATTATAGCAATCAGCCCCAGCATTTT. Amino acid sequence: CASSVDDSYYSNQPQHF.

The V and J genes are TRBV5-1 and TRBJ2-2; 8 bases map to TRBD1. The length of the CDR3 is 13 residues. J gave up 10 bases and V 7 bases, and 9 bases lay outside the gene matches. Germline V CDR1 and CDR2: SGHRS, YFSETQ. In DNA, the CDR3 is TGCGCCAGCTCGGGACAGGCTAGAGAGGAGCTGTTTTTT. This gives the protein CASSGQAREELFF.

V usage is TRBV19 and J usage is TRBJ1-2; D might be TRBD1 (6 bases). Germline V gene sequence: CDR1 LNHDA, CDR2 SQIVND (reference sequence). There are 14 residues in the CDR3. Trimming shortened V by 0 bases and J by 5 bases, and 10 bases separated the two germline ends. In DNA, the CDR3 is TGTGCCAGTAGTATAGATCATCAGGGGTATGGCTACACCTTC. Translation: CASSIDHQGYGYTF.

V is TRBV5-7 and J is TRBJ1-1, with 7 bases aligning to TRBD1. TRBV5-7 is an ORF; its function is uncertain. The CDR3 sequence is 13 residues long. V dropped 3 bases and J dropped 6; count of bases not matched to a gene: 5. Here the CDR3 DNA reads TGTGCCAGCAGCTACCGACAGGGCGCTGAAGCTTTCTTT. Amino acid sequence: CASSYRQGAEAFF.

This clone was seen more than once but under ten times. This chain joins TRBV4-1 and TRBJ1-1; D not resolved. Trimming cost V 0 bases and J 5 bases, with 10 bases left between them. The CDR3 totals 14 residues. Germline assignment: CDR1 MGHRA and CDR2 YSYEKL. The CDR3 coding sequence is TGCGCCAGCAGCCAAGATCGCCGGGGAACTGAAGCTTTCTTT. Translated, it gives CASSQDRRGTEAFF.

This chain joins TRBV18 and TRBJ1-6; 8 bases are shared with TRBD1. The length of the CDR3 is 15 residues. Trimming at V came to 4 bases and at J to 5 bases, leaving 4 bases not matched to a gene. Germline values: CDR1 KGHSH, CDR2 LQKENI. This chain's CDR3 is CASSRGTGNNSPLHF. The CDR3 coding sequence is TGTGCCAGCTCACGAGGGACAGGCAATAATTCACCCCTCCACTTT.

This rearrangement joins TRBV7-8 to TRBJ2-1, with D tentatively TRBD2 (5 bases). Germline V gene lookup returns CDR1 SGHVS and CDR2 FQNEAQ. There are 13 residues in the CDR3. Trimming stripped 5 bases from V and 6 bases from J, with 11 bases between. CDR3 sequence: CASSRGVTNEQFF. The CDR3, as DNA: TGTGCCAGCAGCCGGGGAGTCACCAATGAGCAGTTCTTC. Full variable domain (missing parts from reference TRBV7-8 and TRBJ2-1): GAGVSQSPRYKVAKRGQDVALRCDPISGHVSLFWYQQALGQGPEFLTYFQNEAQLDKSGLPSDRFFAERPEGSVSTLKIQRTQQEDSAVYLCASSRGVTNEQFFGPGTRLTVL.

The table lists this clone with a few counts. The chain is built from TRBV19 and TRBJ2-4; 11 positions match TRBD2. From germline, CDR1 is LNHDA and CDR2 SQIVND (reference sequence). The CDR3 covers 14 residues. The ends lost 9 bases at V and 4 bases at J; junction bases unmatched: 5. CDR3 amino acids: CASSSSGRKNIQYF. The CDR3 region has the DNA TGTGCCAGCTCCTCTAGCGGGAGGAAAAACATTCAGTACTTC.

The chain joins TRBV9 to TRBJ1-3; unclear D gene. Germline CDR1 is SGDLS and CDR2 is YYNGEE. V lost 1 base to trimming and J lost 4 bases, with 9 bases between them. The CDR3 is 14 residues long. CDR3 sequence reads: CASSVTVAGNTIYF. Written as DNA, the CDR3 is TGTGCCAGCAGCGTAACGGTAGCCGGAAACACCATATATTTT.

V and J are TRBV28 and TRBJ1-1; TRBD1 aligns across 11 bases. V trimming: 6 bases; J trimming: 4 bases; junction bases outside the gene matches: 4. The germline CDR1 and CDR2 sequences are MDHEN and SYDVKM. The CDR3 length is 14 residues. The CDR3 reads CASRGDRGFTEAFF. DNA for the CDR3: TGTGCCAGCAGGGGGGACAGGGGGTTCACTGAAGCTTTCTTT.

The rearrangement uses TRBV5-1 and TRBJ2-1, with unresolved D. V shed 2 bases and J shed 0 bases, with 9 bases lying between them. The CDR3 runs to 15 residues. In germline, CDR1 is SGHRS, CDR2 YFSETQ. The CDR3 nucleotides are TGCGCCAGCAGCTTCGACATCAGCTCCTACAATGAGCAGTTCTTC. Its translation: CASSFDISSYNEQFF.

The rearrangement joins TRBV7-2 to TRBJ2-1, with TRBD2 matching 11 bases. The germline gives CDR1 SGHTA, CDR2 FQGNSA. Germline trimming cut 5 bases from V and 6 bases from J; bases unmatched to any gene: 9. The CDR3 totals 16 residues. DNA for the CDR3: TGTGCCAGCAGCACCTATACTAGCGGGGGACTCAATGAGCAGTTCTTC. Translating gives CASSTYTSGGLNEQFF.

The rearrangement links TRBV18 to TRBJ2-2; 11 nucleotides match TRBD2. The CDR3 loop spans 16 amino acids. The germline CDR1 and CDR2 sequences are KGHSH and LQKENI. V gave up 3 bases and J gave up 3 bases; unmatched junction bases: 3. CDR3 coding DNA: TGTGCCAGCTCACCTCAACTAGCGGGAGACACCGGGGAGCTGTTTTTT. Protein: CASSPQLAGDTGELFF.

This rearrangement joins TRBV15 to TRBJ2-5, with 10 bases that match TRBD2. V lost 8 bases, J lost 3 bases, and 6 bases stayed unmatched. The CDR3 length is 14 residues. Germline V gene lookup returns CDR1 LNHNV and CDR2 YYDKDF (reference sequence). This CDR3 is CATGWTSGKETQYF. CDR3 bases: TGTGCCACCGGGTGGACTAGCGGAAAAGAGACCCAGTACTTC.

This chain links TRBV28 with TRBJ1-1; 7 positions agree with TRBD1. V lost 2 bases, J lost 5 bases, and 8 bases stayed unmatched. The germline V gene has CDR1 MDHEN and CDR2 SYDVKM. CDR3 length equals 15 residues. CDR3 amino acids: CASSLVGRGNTEAFF. Written as DNA, the CDR3 is TGTGCCAGCAGTTTAGTGGGCAGGGGGAATACTGAAGCTTTCTTT.

The chain uses TRBV7-6 and TRBJ2-7, with D possibly being TRBD1 (6 bases). In germline, CDR1 is SGHVS, CDR2 FNYEAQ. V was pared by 1 base and J by 7 bases, with 11 bases between. This CDR3 comprises 13 residues. CDR3 DNA sequence: TGTGCCAGCAGCTTAGGGGGGCGCGGGGAGCAGTACTTC. Its translation is CASSLGGRGEQYF.

V is TRBV20-1 and J is TRBJ1-5; D is uncertain. With 3 bases removed from V and 3 bases from J, the gap between germline ends came to 6 bases. The germline gives CDR1 DFQATT, CDR2 SNEGSKA (reference sequence). This CDR3 region has 12 residues. The DNA for the CDR3 is TGCAGTGCTAGTCGGTCCAATCAGCCCCAGCATTTT. Translating it yields CSASRSNQPQHF.

The chain recombines TRBV18 with TRBJ1-1, with 7 bases lining up with TRBD1. Per germline, CDR1 KGHSH and CDR2 LQKENI. Trimming cost V 4 bases and J 8 bases; bases outside gene matches: 7. The CDR3 loop spans 13 amino acids. The CDR3 sequence: CASSLSRQGEAFF. The CDR3 nucleotides read TGTGCCAGCTCACTTTCCCGACAGGGAGAAGCTTTCTTT.